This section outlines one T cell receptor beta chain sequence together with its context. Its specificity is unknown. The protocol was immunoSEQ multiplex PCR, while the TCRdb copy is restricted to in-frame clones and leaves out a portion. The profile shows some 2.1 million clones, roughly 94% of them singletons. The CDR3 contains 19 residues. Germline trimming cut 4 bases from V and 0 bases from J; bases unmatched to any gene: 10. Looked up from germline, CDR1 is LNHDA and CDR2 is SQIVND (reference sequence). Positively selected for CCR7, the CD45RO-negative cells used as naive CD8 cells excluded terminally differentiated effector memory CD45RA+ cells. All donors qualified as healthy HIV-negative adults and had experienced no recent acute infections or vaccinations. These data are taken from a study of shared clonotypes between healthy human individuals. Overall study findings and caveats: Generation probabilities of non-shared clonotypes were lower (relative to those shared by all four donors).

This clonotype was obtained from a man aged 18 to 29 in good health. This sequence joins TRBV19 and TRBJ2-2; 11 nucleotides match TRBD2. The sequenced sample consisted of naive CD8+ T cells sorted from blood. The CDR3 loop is CASSKTGILAGANTGELFF. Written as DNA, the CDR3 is TGTGCCAGTAGTAAAACAGGGATACTAGCGGGGGCGAACACCGGGGAGCTGTTTTTT.